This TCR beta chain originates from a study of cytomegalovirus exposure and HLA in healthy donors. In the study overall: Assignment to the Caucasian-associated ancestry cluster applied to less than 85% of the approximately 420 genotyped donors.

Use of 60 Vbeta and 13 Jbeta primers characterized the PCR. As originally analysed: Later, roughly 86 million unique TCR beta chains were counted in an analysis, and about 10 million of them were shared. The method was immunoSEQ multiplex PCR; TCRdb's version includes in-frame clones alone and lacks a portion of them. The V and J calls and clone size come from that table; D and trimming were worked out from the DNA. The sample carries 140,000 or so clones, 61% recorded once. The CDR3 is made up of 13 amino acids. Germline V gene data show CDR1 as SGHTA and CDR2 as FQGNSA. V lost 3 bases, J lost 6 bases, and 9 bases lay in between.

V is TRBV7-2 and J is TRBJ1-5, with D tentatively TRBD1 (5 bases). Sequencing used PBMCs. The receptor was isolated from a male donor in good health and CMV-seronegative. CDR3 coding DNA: TGTGCCAGCAGCTTCTCAGGGATTCAGCCCCAGCATTTT. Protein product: CASSFSGIQPQHF.